A selection of T cell receptor beta chains follows, all from one sample in a study of shared clonotypes between healthy human individuals. Generated by immunoSEQ multiplex PCR, the TCRdb table keeps only in-frame clones and is missing some. Among millions of clones, more than 80% were seen once, and the ten largest hold around 0.14%. The source material was naive CD4+ T cells sorted from blood. These receptor sequences come from a man aged 18 to 30 in good health. Both conserved end residues are part of each CDR3. Each record gives: clone size, V gene, D gene, J gene, CDR3 protein, CDR3 DNA. A D gene is named only where the DNA matches it firmly. Clone sizes are given selectively: once, few, many, or a class where the clone is expanded.

few,TRBV7-9,TRBD1,TRBJ1-2,CASSRRQGNGYTF,TGTGCCAGCAGTCGGCGACAGGGCAATGGCTACACCTTC
-,TRBV30,-,TRBJ1-1,CATGQGMNTEAFF,TGTGCCACTGGCCAGGGAATGAACACTGAAGCTTTCTTT
-,TRBV7-2,-,TRBJ2-3,CASSLWGVFTDTQYF,TGTGCCAGCAGCTTGTGGGGGGTCTTCACAGATACGCAGTATTTT
-,TRBV11-1,TRBD1,TRBJ1-1,CASRDRGSGTEAFF,TGTGCCAGCCGGGACAGGGGATCGGGCACTGAAGCTTTCTTT
-,TRBV6-5,TRBD1,TRBJ2-7,CASSYSLGQESEQYF,TGTGCCAGCAGTTACTCCCTGGGACAGGAAAGCGAGCAGTACTTC
-,TRBV2,TRBD2,TRBJ2-3,CASSVLAVPTDTQYF,TGTGCCAGCAGTGTGCTAGCGGTTCCCACAGATACGCAGTATTTT
-,TRBV7-2,-,TRBJ1-1,CASRRRTENTEAFF,TGTGCCAGCAGACGCCGGACAGAGAACACTGAAGCTTTCTTT
-,TRBV14,-,TRBJ2-7,CASSLGPIPDVEQYF,TGTGCCAGCAGCCTTGGACCGATCCCGGACGTCGAGCAGTACTTC
-,TRBV5-1,-,TRBJ1-4,CASSLGAVTSEKLFF,TGCGCCAGCAGCTTAGGAGCCGTCACTAGCGAAAAACTGTTTTTT
-,TRBV2,TRBD1,TRBJ1-5,CASSQTGVNNQPQHF,TGTGCCAGCAGCCAAACAGGGGTTAACAATCAGCCCCAGCATTTT
-,TRBV6-5,TRBD1,TRBJ1-3,CASSNRGYSGNTIYF,TGTGCCAGCAGTAACAGGGGGTACTCTGGAAACACCATATATTTT
-,TRBV5-5,TRBD1,TRBJ1-1,CASSWGQGLEAFF,TGTGCCAGCAGCTGGGGACAGGGTCTTGAAGCTTTCTTT
-,TRBV11-2,TRBD1,TRBJ2-7,CASSTRDRLYEQYF,TGTGCCAGCAGCACCCGGGACAGATTATACGAGCAGTACTTC
-,TRBV7-9,TRBD1,TRBJ1-2,CASSFVLGDRLTNYGYTF,TGTGCCAGCAGCTTCGTGTTAGGGGACAGGTTAACTAACTATGGCTACACCTTC
-,TRBV6-6,-,TRBJ1-5,CASSYSWRFNQPQHF,TGTGCCAGCAGTTACTCGTGGAGGTTTAATCAGCCCCAGCATTTT
-,TRBV7-2,TRBD2,TRBJ2-7,CASSLTSGGSYEQYF,TGTGCCAGCAGCCTTACTAGCGGAGGCTCCTACGAGCAGTACTTC
-,TRBV27,TRBD1,TRBJ1-2,CASSRRQGVKYGYTF,TGTGCCAGCAGTCGACGACAGGGGGTTAAATATGGCTACACCTTC
-,TRBV7-2,-,TRBJ1-6,CASRKTGHNSPLHF,TGTGCCAGCAGGAAGACAGGTCATAATTCACCCCTCCACTTT
-,TRBV5-1,TRBD1,TRBJ2-1,CASKGRTGEAGEQFF,TGCGCCAGCAAAGGTCGGACAGGGGAGGCGGGTGAGCAGTTCTTC
-,TRBV5-4,TRBD2,TRBJ2-1,CASIEAGGPLNEQFF,TGTGCCAGCATAGAAGCGGGGGGGCCTCTGAATGAGCAGTTCTTC
-,TRBV6-5,-,TRBJ1-6,CASSSVRPTGKSPLHF,TGTGCCAGCAGTTCCGTACGTCCTACAGGGAAGTCACCCCTCCACTTT
-,TRBV6-5,-,TRBJ2-1,CASSYTVTTTNEQFF,TGTGCCAGCAGTTACACGGTCACAACCACTAATGAGCAGTTCTTC
-,TRBV30,-,TRBJ1-1,CAWTGGPLGRAFF,TGTGCCTGGACTGGGGGGCCTCTAGGGCGAGCTTTCTTT
-,TRBV7-6,TRBD1,TRBJ1-6,CASSLFELGQGTDSPLHF,TGTGCCAGCAGCCTTTTCGAGCTTGGACAGGGGACGGATTCACCCCTCCACTTT
-,TRBV6-1,TRBD1,TRBJ2-7,CASSEGDRWLDEQYF,TGTGCCAGCAGTGAAGGGGACAGGTGGTTGGACGAGCAGTACTTC
-,TRBV30,-,TRBJ1-2,CAWGKGGRLAGYTF,TGTGCCTGGGGAAAAGGCGGACGTCTCGCTGGCTACACCTTC
once,TRBV4-1,TRBD1,TRBJ1-1,CASSHPDREGAEAFF,TGCGCCAGCAGCCATCCGGACAGGGAGGGTGCTGAAGCTTTCTTT
-,TRBV7-2,-,TRBJ1-6,CASSTQVAYNSPLHF,TGTGCCAGCAGCACTCAGGTCGCCTATAATTCACCCCTCCACTTT
-,TRBV5-6,TRBD1,TRBJ1-2,CASSFRDRDNYGYTF,TGTGCCAGCAGCTTCCGGGACAGAGATAACTATGGCTACACCTTC
-,TRBV25-1,-,TRBJ2-3,CASSVLGGGGADTQYF,TGTGCCAGCAGTGTGTTAGGGGGGGGTGGCGCAGATACGCAGTATTTT
-,TRBV7-2,-,TRBJ2-7,CASSLVYLGSYEQYF,TGTGCCAGCAGCTTAGTGTACCTAGGCTCCTACGAGCAGTACTTC
-,TRBV30,-,TRBJ1-6,CAWNRDNSPLHF,TGTGCCTGGAACAGGGATAATTCACCCCTCCACTTT
-,TRBV6-5,TRBD2,TRBJ2-5,CASSPSGAGETQYF,TGTGCCAGCAGTCCTAGCGGAGCCGGGGAGACCCAGTACTTC
-,TRBV19,-,TRBJ2-2,CASNPGTGELFF,TGTGCCAGTAATCCCGGCACCGGGGAGCTGTTTTTT
-,TRBV27,TRBD2,TRBJ2-1,CASSAAGTTYNEQFF,TGTGCCAGCAGCGCCGCCGGGACTACATACAATGAGCAGTTCTTC
-,TRBV5-1,-,TRBJ1-1,CASSADGGGYTEAFF,TGCGCCAGCAGCGCTGACGGCGGGGGGTACACTGAAGCTTTCTTT